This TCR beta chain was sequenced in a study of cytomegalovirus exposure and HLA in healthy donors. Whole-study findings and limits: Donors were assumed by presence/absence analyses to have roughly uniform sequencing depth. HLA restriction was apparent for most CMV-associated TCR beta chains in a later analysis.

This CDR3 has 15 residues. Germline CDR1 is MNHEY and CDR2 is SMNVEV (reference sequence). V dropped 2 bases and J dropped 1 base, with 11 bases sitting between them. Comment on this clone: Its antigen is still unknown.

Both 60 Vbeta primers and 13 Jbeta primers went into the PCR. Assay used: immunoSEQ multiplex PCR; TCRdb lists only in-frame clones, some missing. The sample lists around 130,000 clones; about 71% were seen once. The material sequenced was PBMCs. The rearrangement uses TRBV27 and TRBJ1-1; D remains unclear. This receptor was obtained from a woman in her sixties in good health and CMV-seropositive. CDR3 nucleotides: TGTGCCAGCAGTTTACAAACACCTGGGAACACTGAAGCTTTCTTT. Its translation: CASSLQTPGNTEAFF.